Shown below are 10 T cell receptor beta chains from a single sample sequenced in a study of blood T cell repertoires in COVID-19. Clones were read by immunoSEQ multiplex PCR, and TCRdb kept only the in-frame ones, dropping some. This sample yields about 200,000 clones, of which around 81% are seen a single time; less than 7% belongs to the top ten. The source material was peripheral blood. Every receptor here comes from a woman in her seventies with acute or convalescent COVID-19.

Only a few counts were recorded for this clone. The genes are TRBV5-1 and TRBJ2-5, with 8 bases lining up with TRBD2. V lost 0 bases and J lost 5; bases outside the gene matches: 9. Per germline, CDR1 SGHRS and CDR2 YFSETQ. This CDR3 is 16 amino acids long. The CDR3 spells CASSLGREGWTETQYF. The DNA of the CDR3 is TGCGCCAGCAGCTTGGGACGGGAGGGTTGGACGGAGACCCAGTACTTC.

This sequence joins TRBV19 and TRBJ1-4; 8 nucleotides agree with TRBD1. Unmatched junction bases numbered 6, after V lost 6 bases and J lost 0 bases. This CDR3 is built from 16 residues. The germline V gene encodes CDR1 LNHDA and CDR2 SQIVND (reference sequence). The CDR3 DNA reads TGTGCCAGTAGACATATGACAGGGGCAACTAATGAAAAACTGTTTTTT. As protein: CASRHMTGATNEKLFF.

This sequence joins TRBV18 and TRBJ1-2; D not resolved. This CDR3 contains 16 residues. V gave up 3 bases and J gave up 2 bases, with 16 bases separating them. Germline lookup yields CDR1 KGHSH and CDR2 LQKENI. The CDR3 reads CASSPYEIAGNYGYTF. DNA for the CDR3: TGTGCCAGCTCACCCTATGAAATCGCCGGGAACTATGGCTACACCTTC.

The V call is TRBV7-2, the J call TRBJ2-1; unclear D gene. Germline CDR1 is SGHTA and CDR2 is FQGNSA. The CDR3 has 16 amino acids. V was trimmed by 0 bases and J by 0 bases, leaving 9 bases between them. CDR3 in amino acids: CASSLAFSPSYNEQFF. The CDR3, as DNA: TGTGCCAGCAGCTTAGCCTTTAGTCCCTCCTACAATGAGCAGTTCTTC.

The chain links TRBV6-2 or TRBV6-3 to TRBJ2-7; D remains ambiguous. The germline CDR1 and CDR2 sequences are MNHEY and SVGEGT. V was pared by 5 bases and J by 5 bases, with 28 bases between. The CDR3 is 18 amino acids. The chain's CDR3 is CASSLQPAPETRGDEQYF. Here the CDR3 DNA reads TGTGCCAGCAGTCTCCAACCCGCCCCGGAGACCCGAGGCGACGAGCAGTACTTC.

V gene TRBV13 combines with J gene TRBJ1-1; 10 bases align to TRBD1. The CDR3 sequence is 14 residues long. CDR1 and CDR2 from the germline V gene are PRHDT and FYEKMQ (reference sequence). V shed 3 bases, J shed 7 bases, and the junction held 5 bases outside the gene matches. Written as DNA, the CDR3 is TGTGCCAGCAGCTTCACCGGACAGGGGGGTGAAGCTTTCTTT. The encoded protein is CASSFTGQGGEAFF.

This clone showed up just once. The V gene is TRBV10-3, the J gene TRBJ2-7; 7 nucleotides agree with TRBD1. CDR3 length equals 13 residues. Looked up from germline, CDR1 is ENHRY and CDR2 is SYGVKD. V dropped 6 bases and J dropped 6; count of bases not matched to a gene: 8. The CDR3 coding sequence is TGTGCCATCAGGACGACAGGGTCGGGCGAGCAGTACTTC. The encoded protein is CAIRTTGSGEQYF.

The genes are TRBV21-1 and TRBJ2-4; the DNA was not used to check the table's D call, TRBD2. TRBV21-1 is deemed a pseudogene. The CDR3 loop spans 14 amino acids. The CDR3 nucleotides are TGTGCCAGCAGCAAGAGATCACCCAAAAACATTCAGTACTTC. It encodes CASSKRSPKNIQYF.

The genes are TRBV12-5 and TRBJ2-1; possible D gene TRBD2, 6 bases. Trimming removed 7 bases at V and 4 bases at J, with 17 bases between. Germline values: CDR1 LGHNT, CDR2 FRNRAP. This CDR3 has 15 residues. In DNA, the CDR3 is TGTGCTAGTGCCGGGACTGCGAGACCTTACAATGAGCAGTTCTTC. It specifies CASAGTARPYNEQFF.

This chain links TRBV24-1 with TRBJ2-5, with D maybe TRBD1 (5 bases). V was shortened by 9 bases and J by 2 bases, with 9 bases between the two germline ends. The CDR3 is made up of 12 amino acids. Per the germline V gene, CDR1 is KGHDR and CDR2 is SFDVKD. CDR3 residues: CATRDSQETQYF. The DNA of the CDR3 is TGTGCCACCCGAGACAGTCAAGAGACCCAGTACTTC.